This entry is about one TCR beta chain. Its antigen is unknown. As for time point: week 5, during vaccination. Topical imiquimod accompanied each vaccine dose, which consisted of 300 ug of mutant IDH1 20-mer peptide. This specimen comes from a study of a mutant IDH1 vaccine in newly diagnosed glioma. Study at large: The study started vaccination 4-6 weeks after radiotherapy alone, or with temozolomide cycles.

The repertoire was sequenced with immunoSEQ multiplex PCR; TCRdb's copy has only in-frame clones and lacks some. The sample contains about 42,000 clones, roughly 88% of which appear only once. Per germline, CDR1 SGHRS and CDR2 YFSETQ. V lost 4 bases to trimming and J lost 1 base, with 11 bases between them. CDR3 size: 15 residues. The source was PBMCs, collected from a glioma patient whose treatment included an IDH1 peptide vaccine. The gene calls are TRBV5-1 and TRBJ1-4, with D possibly TRBD1 on 6 matching bases. The clonotype comes from a man between 35 and 55 years old with glioma. CDR3 in amino acids: CASSKIRGTNEKLFF. The CDR3 nucleotides read TGCGCCAGCAGCAAGATCAGGGGAACTAATGAAAAACTGTTTTTT.